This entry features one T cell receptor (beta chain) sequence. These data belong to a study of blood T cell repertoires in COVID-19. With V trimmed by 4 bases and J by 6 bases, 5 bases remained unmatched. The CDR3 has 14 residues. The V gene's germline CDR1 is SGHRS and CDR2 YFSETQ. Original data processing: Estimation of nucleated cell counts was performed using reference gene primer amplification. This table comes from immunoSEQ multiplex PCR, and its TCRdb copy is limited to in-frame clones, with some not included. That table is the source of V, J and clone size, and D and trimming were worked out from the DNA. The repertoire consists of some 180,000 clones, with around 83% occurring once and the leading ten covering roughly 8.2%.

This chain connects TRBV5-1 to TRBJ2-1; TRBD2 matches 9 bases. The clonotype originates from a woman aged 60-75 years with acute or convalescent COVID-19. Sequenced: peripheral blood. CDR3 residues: CASSQREEGNEQFF. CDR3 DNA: TGCGCCAGCAGCCAGCGGGAGGAGGGCAATGAGCAGTTCTTC.